The 28 T cell receptor beta chains presented below share a single source sample, sequenced in a study of T cells in Graves' hyperthyroidism and ophthalmopathy. Amplification of TCR beta CDR3 regions was performed using RNA transcripts as template. First-round RT-PCR with HTBI primers amplified the TCR CDR3 region. TCRdb redid the calling of the multiplex PCR reads with MiXCR, one entry per CDR3 protein. The sample contains some 400,000 distinct CDR3 sequences, about 13% of which appear only once. The specimen sequenced was blood. These receptor sequences come from a man aged 25 to 40 with Graves' hyperthyroidism that later progressed to Graves' ophthalmopathy.

To note about this clonotype: Given a much more abundant clone one base away, this may be a read error. The chain recombines TRBV2 with TRBJ2-7, with 9 bases identical to TRBD1. Germline V gene lookup returns CDR1 SNHLY and CDR2 FYNNEI. This CDR3 is built from 13 residues. CDR3 bases: TGTGCCAGCACCCTTCCGGGACAGGGCGAGCAGTGCTTC. Protein product: CASTLPGQGEQCF.

This chain joins TRBV7-9 and TRBJ2-3; 8 bases map to TRBD2. The CDR3 is 15 residues long. Germline V lookup: CDR1 SEHNR, CDR2 FQNEAQ (reference sequence). Trimming at V came to 5 bases and at J to 7 bases, leaving 11 bases not matched to a gene. CDR3: CASSRAGGGIYTQYF. CDR3 nucleotide sequence: TGTGCCAGCAGCCGTGCCGGGGGGGGCATCTATACGCAGTATTTT.

This clonotype was counted at least ten times. The rearrangement uses TRBV28 and TRBJ1-3, with 8 bases that match TRBD1. Looked up from germline, CDR1 is MDHEN and CDR2 is SYDVKM. V shed 5 bases and J 0 bases; nucleotides not matched to a gene: 9. The CDR3 loop spans 17 amino acids. CDR3 sequence reads: CASSPWGTGRSGNTIYF. The CDR3 DNA is TGTGCCAGCAGTCCTTGGGGGACAGGTCGCTCTGGAAACACCATATATTTT.

This clonotype showed up just a few times. CDR3 sequence: CASRTMDRDYEKLFF. Written as DNA, the CDR3 is TGTGCCAGTAGGACAATGGACAGGGATTATGAAAAACTGTTTTTT. The chain links TRBV19 to TRBJ1-4, with TRBD1 matching 8 bases. V lost 6 bases to trimming and J lost 6 bases; unmatched junction nucleotides: 9. CDR1 is LNHDA and CDR2 is SQIVND in the germline V gene (reference sequence). The length of the CDR3 is 15 residues. The full variable domain, rest sourced from reference TRBV19 and TRBJ1-4, is DGGITQSPKYLFRKEGQNVTLSCEQNLNHDAMYWYRQDPGQGLRLIYYSQIVNDFQKGDIAEGYSVSREKKESFPLTVTSAQKNPTAFYLCASRTMDRDYEKLFFGSGTQLSVL.

A few counts support this clonotype. The V and J genes are TRBV5-1 and TRBJ2-1; 9 bases match TRBD2. The junction had 12 bases not matched to a gene; V was cut back by 1 base and J by 4 bases. Germline V gene lookup returns CDR1 SGHRS and CDR2 YFSETQ. CDR3 length: 18 amino acids. The CDR3 reads CASSLTFSGTSIYNEQFF. CDR3 nucleotide sequence: TGCGCCAGCAGCTTGACCTTCTCCGGGACTAGCATTTACAATGAGCAGTTCTTC.

This clonotype was counted at least ten times. The chain recombines TRBV7-2 with TRBJ1-2; 9 nucleotides line up with TRBD1. The junction had 7 bases not matched to a gene; V was cut back by 2 bases and J by 6 bases. The CDR3 has 15 amino acids. CDR1 is SGHTA, CDR2 FQGNSA, per germline. CDR3 residues: CASSLSGTGWDGYTF. In DNA, the CDR3 is TGTGCCAGCAGCTTATCCGGGACAGGGTGGGATGGCTACACCTTC.

Notes on this clonotype: An end of the junction differs from the germline gene, which may be a read error. The J gene is TRBJ1-5, the V gene TRBV4-1; 7 bases map to TRBD1. The CDR3 loop spans 15 amino acids. The V gene's germline CDR1 is MGHRA and CDR2 YSYEKL. In nucleotides, the CDR3 is TGCGTCAGCAGCCAAGCGGGACAGAGCAATCAGCCCCAGCATTTT. The encoded protein is CVSSQAGQSNQPQHF.

This chain joins TRBV4-1 and TRBJ2-1; perhaps D is TRBD1 or TRBD2 (7 bases each). CDR1 and CDR2 (germline): MGHRA, YSYEKL. The CDR3 is 17 residues long. Trimming removed 0 bases from V and 3 bases from J, with 15 bases in between. CDR3 bases: TGCGCCAGCAGCCAAGACAGGGGGGGGATTGTCTACAATGAGCAGTTCTTC. Amino acid sequence: CASSQDRGGIVYNEQFF.

This clonotype was found many times. The chain joins TRBV11-2 to TRBJ1-5; a possible D gene is TRBD1 (5 bases). The CDR3 runs 15 residues. Germline assignment: CDR1 SGHAT and CDR2 FQNNGV. The ends were cut back, 5 bases at V and 7 bases at J, with 18 bases in the middle. The DNA of the CDR3 is TGTGCCAGCAGCCCCTATTCGAATGGGGACCAGCCCCAGCATTTT. Its translation: CASSPYSNGDQPQHF.

The J gene is TRBJ2-7, the V gene TRBV6-5; D is perhaps TRBD1 or TRBD2 (5 bases each). This CDR3 has 13 amino acids. CDR1 is MNHEY, CDR2 SVGAGI, per germline. The germline V and J ends were trimmed by 2 bases and 3 bases, with 8 bases remaining between them. Here the CDR3 reads CASSYRDGYEQYF. The CDR3 bases are TGTGCCAGCAGTTACCGGGACGGCTACGAGCAGTACTTC.

The genes are TRBV20-1 and TRBJ1-5, with a tentative D call TRBD1 (5 bases). The CDR3 spans 13 residues. From germline, CDR1 is DFQATT and CDR2 SNEGSKA (reference sequence). Trimming shortened V by 6 bases and J by 4 bases, and 13 bases separated the two germline ends. The CDR3 region has the DNA TGCAGTGCCCGTCCCCGGGGGAATCAGCCCCAGCATTTT. This sequence encodes CSARPRGNQPQHF.

This clonotype was seen many times. This chain connects TRBV11-3 to TRBJ1-1, with TRBD1 matching 8 bases. Trimming at V came to 4 bases and at J to 4 bases, leaving 5 bases not matched to a gene. This CDR3 is 14 amino acids long. In germline, CDR1 is SGHNT, CDR2 YENEEA. CDR3 sequence: CASSSDRESTEAFF. Written as DNA, the CDR3 is TGTGCCAGCAGCTCGGACAGGGAGAGCACTGAAGCTTTCTTT.

This clonotype was detected many times. The chain links TRBV4-1 to TRBJ2-7, with a weak D call TRBD1 (6 bases). Per germline, CDR1 MGHRA and CDR2 YSYEKL. The V and J ends lost 1 base and 3 bases respectively, with 10 bases between them. The CDR3 length is 14 residues. The CDR3 here is CASSQVTRGYEQYF. The DNA for the CDR3 is TGCGCCAGCAGCCAAGTAACCAGGGGCTACGAGCAGTACTTC.

Many counts were recorded for this clonotype. The chain recombines TRBV20-1 with TRBJ2-7, with a tentative D call TRBD1 (6 bases). The germline CDR1 and CDR2 sequences are DFQATT and SNEGSKA (reference sequence). The length of the CDR3 is 14 residues. The V gene lost 7 bases and the J gene lost 7 bases, with 23 bases spanning the gap. CDR3 amino acids: CSVPMQGRSGEQYF. The CDR3 nucleotides read TGCAGTGTTCCAATGCAGGGGCGATCGGGGGAGCAGTACTTC.

This clonotype was seen a handful of times. CDR3 DNA: TGTGCCAGTAGTATGCCTGGATCCTCTACCAATCAGCCCCAGCATTTT. Translating it yields CASSMPGSSTNQPQHF. The chain joins TRBV19 to TRBJ1-5, with no clear D. Germline V lookup: CDR1 LNHDA, CDR2 SQIVND (reference sequence). V was pared by 3 bases and J by 3 bases, with 15 bases between. The CDR3 totals 16 residues.

This clonotype was picked up many times. V usage is TRBV28 and J usage is TRBJ1-2; D remains unclear. Germline CDR1 is MDHEN and CDR2 is SYDVKM. Trimming took off 4 bases at V and 4 bases at J, with 4 bases between the two ends. This CDR3 is 11 amino acids long. The CDR3 is CASSYPYGYTF. The CDR3 region has the DNA TGTGCCAGCAGTTACCCCTATGGCTACACCTTC.

This rearrangement joins TRBV20-1 to TRBJ1-1; no firm D call. The ends were cut back, 1 base at V and 1 base at J, with 22 bases in the middle. The germline V gene encodes CDR1 DFQATT and CDR2 SNEGSKA (reference sequence). CDR3 size: 18 residues. The DNA of the CDR3 is TGCAGTGCTAGAGTCATCTTTATCCCGGCGGCCGGGAACACTGAAGCTTTCTTT. This sequence encodes CSARVIFIPAAGNTEAFF.

This clonotype was found a few times. The V call is TRBV29-1, the J call TRBJ2-3; maybe TRBD2 (6 bases). V dropped 1 base and J dropped 4 bases, with 15 bases sitting between them. This CDR3 has 15 amino acids. The germline CDR1 and CDR2 sequences are SQVTM and ANQGSEA. The CDR3 DNA follows: TGCAGCGTTGAAGGCGGGGCTGGTGGGGCAGATACGCAGTATTTT. This gives the protein CSVEGGAGGADTQYF.

This clonotype has ten or more counts. The rearrangement links TRBV7-2 to TRBJ2-5; TRBD1 agrees at 7 bases. This CDR3 is built from 14 residues. V was clipped by 4 bases and J by 3 bases; unmatched bases: 5. CDR1 and CDR2 from the germline V gene are SGHTA and FQGNSA. CDR3 protein: CASSYRQGEETQYF. The CDR3 nucleotides read TGTGCCAGCAGCTACCGACAGGGCGAAGAGACCCAGTACTTC.

The CDR3 is CASSQGPASGGANEQFF. In DNA form, the CDR3 reads TGCGCCAGCAGCCAAGGCCCCGCTAGCGGGGGGGCCAATGAGCAGTTCTTC. This chain links TRBV4-1 with TRBJ2-1; TRBD2 agrees at 12 bases. The CDR3 totals 17 residues. V was pared by 1 base and J by 6 bases, with 7 bases of the junction left unmatched. The germline V gene has CDR1 MGHRA and CDR2 YSYEKL.

CDR3 sequence reads: CASSTSIGGDRGSRETQYF. The DNA of the CDR3 is TGTGCCAGCAGCACCTCGATCGGAGGAGACAGGGGTTCTCGAGAGACCCAGTACTTC. This sequence joins TRBV7-8 and TRBJ2-5, with 8 bases aligning to TRBD1. The CDR3 contains 19 residues. The V gene end was trimmed by 5 bases and the J gene end by 4 bases; junction bases not matched to a gene: 21. Germline values: CDR1 SGHVS, CDR2 FQNEAQ.

The chain carries TRBV20-1 and TRBJ2-2; 8 positions agree with TRBD1. With V trimmed by 6 bases and J by 3 bases, 21 bases remained unmatched. The length of the CDR3 is 19 residues. Germline V gene sequence: CDR1 DFQATT, CDR2 SNEGSKA (reference sequence). The CDR3 DNA reads as TGCAGTGCAATCCCTTTGCTTCCAGGGGGCGCCTGGGACACCGGGGAGCTGTTTTTT. This gives the protein CSAIPLLPGGAWDTGELFF.

The chain uses TRBV9 and TRBJ2-4; D is uncertain. CDR3 size: 15 residues. V dropped 0 bases and J dropped 8 bases, with 15 bases sitting between them. Germline CDR1 is SGDLS and CDR2 is YYNGEE. This CDR3 is CASSVGGTANDIQYF. In DNA, the CDR3 is TGTGCCAGCAGCGTAGGTGGCACCGCGAATGACATTCAGTACTTC.

This clonotype was counted ten times or more. This chain links TRBV28 with TRBJ1-2, with a tentative D call TRBD1 (6 bases). Per germline, CDR1 MDHEN and CDR2 SYDVKM. CDR3 length: 14 amino acids. Trimming removed 7 bases from V and 3 bases from J, with 15 bases in between. CDR3 residues: CASNPPQGHYGYTF. The CDR3 nucleotides read TGTGCCAGCAACCCTCCACAGGGACACTATGGCTACACCTTC.

This clonotype appeared a single time. This rearrangement joins TRBV18 to TRBJ2-5; 9 bases line up with TRBD1. Trimming took 3 bases from V and 4 from J; bases not matched to a gene: 6. Germline assignment: CDR1 KGHSH and CDR2 LQKENI. The CDR3 loop spans 15 amino acids. CDR3 amino acids: CASSPGQGYRETQYF. The CDR3 region has the DNA TGTGCCAGCTCACCGGGACAGGGATATAGAGAGACCCAGTACTTC.

This clonotype was recorded only once. A much more abundant neighbour one base away suggests this may be a read error. The J gene is TRBJ1-1, the V gene TRBV24-1; D possibly corresponds to TRBD1 (5 bases). The length of the CDR3 is 12 residues. CDR1 KGHDR and CDR2 SFDVKD come from the germline V gene. CDR3 DNA sequence: TGTGCCACCCCTCCGGGGACCACTGGAGCTTTCTTT. Translated, it gives CATPPGTTGAFF.

This clonotype was picked up many times. The CDR3 here is CAWSRTVPNTEAFF. Here the CDR3 DNA reads TGTGCCTGGAGTAGGACAGTTCCTAACACTGAAGCTTTCTTT. The J gene is TRBJ1-1, the V gene TRBV30; weak D call: TRBD1 (6 bases). CDR3 size: 14 residues. The germline V and J ends were trimmed by 2 bases and 2 bases, with 12 bases remaining between them. CDR1 and CDR2 (germline): GTSNPN, SVGIG (reference sequence).

In this sample, this clonotype turned up many times. This chain connects TRBV7-2 to TRBJ1-2; 11 bases are a match to TRBD1. The CDR3 has 15 residues. V was clipped by 1 base and J by 7 bases; unmatched bases: 5. Germline CDR1 SGHTA, CDR2 FQGNSA. The CDR3 bases are TGTGCCAGCAGCTTAGAGGACAGGGGGCTGATTGGCTACACCTTC. As protein: CASSLEDRGLIGYTF.